The T cell receptor (beta chain) described here comes from a study of CD8+CD57+ T cells in acquired aplastic anemia. Trimming pared 0 bases from V and 6 bases from J, leaving 12 bases between. This CDR3 has 14 residues. Germline CDR1 is LNHNV and CDR2 is YYDKDF (reference sequence). Patients who underwent sequencing had shown CD8+CD57+ cell expansion by flow cytometry. Using genomic DNA as the template, TCR beta VDJ and CDR3 profiling was carried out. MiXCR was run by TCRdb on the reads, yielding one entry per CDR3 protein. Of about 120,000 distinct CDR3 sequences listed, roughly 55% are singletons. The source of this sequence is a human donor with aplastic anemia. This chain connects TRBV15 to TRBJ2-7; D is undetermined. Sequences were obtained from sorted CD4+, CD8+, or CD8+CD57+ T cells (not recorded which) from PBMCs. The CDR3 DNA is TGTGCCACCAGCAGAGAGCAGGATCCGGGCGAGCAGTACTTC. Translating gives CATSREQDPGEQYF.